This is a list of T cell receptor beta chains from one sample in a study of long-term antiretroviral therapy in people with HIV. The table came from immunoSEQ multiplex PCR; TCRdb's copy has only in-frame clones and leaves some out. The table includes roughly 28,000 clones, roughly 80% detected once. Sequencing used unsorted PBMCs, obtained 3 years after starting antiretroviral therapy. These receptors were collected from a man aged 35-49 years with HIV. CDR3s include the opening cysteine and the closing phenylalanine or tryptophan. Fields, in order: J gene, V gene, D gene, clone size, CDR3 protein, CDR3 DNA. A D gene is named only where the DNA matches it firmly. Clone size is shown for a subset of rows, as once, few, many or a class of expanded clone.

TRBJ2-4,TRBV7-2,TRBD2,.,CASSVSGSNIQYF,TGTGCCAGCAGCGTTAGCGGGAGTAACATTCAGTACTTC
TRBJ1-1,TRBV5-4,.,.,CASSDPGGELTEAFF,TGTGCCAGCAGCGACCCGGGGGGGGAACTCACTGAAGCTTTCTTT
TRBJ2-3,TRBV11-2,TRBD1,.,CASSLQGVHTDTQYF,TGTGCCAGCAGCTTACAGGGGGTTCACACAGATACGCAGTATTTT
TRBJ2-5,TRBV12-5,.,once,CASGLWEETQYF,TGTGCTAGTGGTTTGTGGGAAGAGACCCAGTACTTC
TRBJ1-2,TRBV9,.,.,CASSAQGGYTF,TGTGCCAGCAGCGCCCAGGGTGGCTACACCTTC
TRBJ1-1,TRBV4-2,.,.,CASSQDSRTNTEAFF,TGTGCCAGCAGCCAAGATTCACGTACGAACACTGAAGCTTTCTTT
TRBJ1-1,TRBV5-6,TRBD1,.,CASSGDRGNTEAFF,TGTGCCAGCAGCGGCGACAGGGGGAACACTGAAGCTTTCTTT
TRBJ1-1,TRBV5-6,.,.,CASSLDRVTEAFF,TGTGCCAGCAGCTTGGACAGGGTCACTGAAGCTTTCTTT
TRBJ1-1,TRBV7-8,.,.,CASSSGRFTEAFF,TGTGCCAGCAGCTCCGGACGGTTCACTGAAGCTTTCTTT
TRBJ2-3,TRBV9,.,.,CASSATLGSTDTQYF,TGTGCCAGCAGCGCCACGTTAGGGAGCACAGATACGCAGTATTTT
TRBJ1-2,TRBV7-9,.,.,CASSSLTENYGYTF,TGTGCCAGCAGCTCTCTGACGGAAAACTATGGCTACACCTTC
TRBJ1-3,TRBV21-1,.,few,CARNKIPGNTIYF,TGTGCCAGAAACAAAATACCTGGAAACACCATATATTTT
TRBJ2-1,TRBV4-3,.,.,CASSQERWIEQFF,TGCGCCAGCAGCCAAGAACGGTGGATCGAGCAGTTCTTC
TRBJ1-2,TRBV25-1,.,.,CASSENPDSYGYTF,TGTGCCAGCAGTGAAAACCCTGACAGCTATGGCTACACCTTC
TRBJ2-2,TRBV29-1,TRBD2,.,CSAQAGGLTGELFF,TGCAGCGCACAAGCGGGAGGGCTCACCGGGGAGCTGTTTTTT
TRBJ2-5,TRBV27,.,.,CASSITRVPETQYF,TGTGCCAGCAGTATAACAAGGGTTCCCGAGACCCAGTACTTC
TRBJ2-7,TRBV23-1,.,.,CASSQRSLRGIMYEQYF,TGCGCCAGCAGTCAAAGATCTCTCAGAGGGATCATGTACGAGCAGTACTTC
TRBJ1-5,TRBV7-3,TRBD1,.,CASSLDRGQPQHF,TGTGCCAGCAGCTTAGACAGGGGTCAGCCCCAGCATTTT
TRBJ1-1,TRBV7-2,.,once,CASSRKTGSNTEAFF,TGTGCCAGCAGCCGAAAGACCGGGTCGAACACTGAAGCTTTCTTT
TRBJ2-3,TRBV10-3,TRBD2,.,CAINLAGGESDTQYF,TGTGCCATCAACCTAGCGGGGGGGGAGTCTGATACGCAGTATTTT
TRBJ1-1,TRBV28,.,.,CASSSSYQGKAFF,TGTGCCAGCAGTTCGTCTTATCAGGGAAAAGCTTTCTTT
TRBJ1-5,TRBV7-9,.,.,CASSLGGTLNQPQHF,TGTGCCAGCAGCCTGGGGGGCACACTCAATCAGCCCCAGCATTTT
TRBJ2-5,TRBV5-6,TRBD2,.,CASSLSSSGHRETQYF,TGTGCCAGCAGCTTGTCTTCTAGCGGGCACAGAGAGACCCAGTACTTC
TRBJ2-2,TRBV4-3,.,.,CASSRGNGELFF,TGCGCCAGCAGCCGCGGGAACGGGGAGCTGTTTTTT
TRBJ1-5,TRBV28,.,few,CASSFIGRSNQPQHF,TGTGCCAGCAGTTTTATAGGGAGGAGCAATCAGCCCCAGCATTTT
TRBJ2-3,TRBV7-9,TRBD2,.,CASSPLAGDPDTQYF,TGTGCCAGCAGCCCGTTAGCGGGAGACCCAGATACGCAGTATTTT
TRBJ2-3,TRBV6-5,.,.,CASSSRSADTQYF,TGTGCCAGCAGTTCGAGGAGCGCAGATACGCAGTATTTT
TRBJ1-2,TRBV27,.,.,CASSLADGTYGYTF,TGTGCCAGCAGTTTAGCGGACGGGACCTATGGCTACACCTTC
TRBJ1-5,TRBV19,TRBD1,.,CASAQGYSNQPQHF,TGTGCCAGTGCACAGGGGTATAGCAATCAGCCCCAGCATTTT
TRBJ2-3,TRBV5-1,.,.,CASTSRPGDTQYF,TGCGCCAGCACGAGCCGGCCTGGGGATACGCAGTATTTT
TRBJ2-1,TRBV9,TRBD2,.,CASSVDGGRRGEQFF,TGTGCCAGCAGCGTAGACGGCGGGAGGAGGGGTGAGCAGTTCTTC
TRBJ1-4,TRBV4-2,TRBD1,.,CASSQEGQGNEKLFF,TGTGCCAGCAGCCAAGAGGGACAGGGTAATGAAAAACTGTTTTTT
TRBJ2-2,TRBV7-2,TRBD2,.,CASSLVSMLAGGTGELFF,TGTGCCAGCAGCTTAGTTAGTATGCTAGCGGGAGGCACCGGGGAGCTGTTTTTT
TRBJ2-7,TRBV4-2,TRBD1,.,CASSPEGQDDEQYF,TGTGCCAGCAGCCCTGAGGGACAGGACGACGAGCAGTACTTC
TRBJ2-1,TRBV11-2,TRBD2,once,CASSLVSWASGMYNEQFF,TGTGCCAGCAGCTTAGTTTCCTGGGCTAGCGGGATGTACAATGAGCAGTTCTTC
TRBJ2-1,TRBV4-1,TRBD2,.,CASSQTHTAVAGAGEQFF,TGCGCCAGCAGCCAGACGCATACGGCGGTAGCGGGGGCCGGTGAGCAGTTCTTC
TRBJ2-2,TRBV10-1,.,few,CASSVAPNTGELFF,TGCGCCAGCAGTGTAGCTCCGAACACCGGGGAGCTGTTTTTT
TRBJ2-5,TRBV27,TRBD2,.,CASSPEGRLAGGRGETQYF,TGTGCCAGCAGTCCCGAAGGTCGACTAGCGGGGGGGCGAGGAGAGACCCAGTACTTC
TRBJ2-7,TRBV29-1,TRBD1,.,CSVGGIAGGYEQYF,TGCAGCGTTGGAGGAATCGCAGGGGGCTACGAGCAGTACTTC
TRBJ2-1,TRBV7-2,.,.,CASGQSSYNEQFF,TGTGCCAGCGGGCAGAGCTCCTACAATGAGCAGTTCTTC
TRBJ2-7,TRBV10-3,.,once,CAAGGGPAYEQYF,TGTGCCGCCGGAGGGGGACCGGCCTACGAGCAGTACTTC